These 2 T cell receptor beta chains share one sample of origin, sequenced in a study of beta chain features in type 1 diabetes. Whole-study findings and limits: There was a moderate but significant shortening of TCRB CDR3s in all four CD4+ subsets of Type 1 diabetes patients.

Expressed TCRB transcripts were sequenced after all isolated RNA was converted to cDNA. Generated by immunoSEQ multiplex PCR, the TCRdb table keeps only in-frame clones and is missing some. There are 550,000 to 850,000 clones in the sample; under 15% occur only once, and approximately 0.021% lies in the top ten. Their cognate antigens are unknown. The specimen sequenced was naive CD4+ T cells from blood. These receptor sequences come from a man between 18 and 29 years old with type 1 diabetes.

The V gene is TRBV28, the J gene TRBJ1-1; 9 nucleotides match TRBD1. There are 16 residues in the CDR3. CDR1 is MDHEN and CDR2 is SYDVKM in the germline V gene. The V segment lost 7 bases and the J segment 8 bases; nucleotides outside the gene matches: 17. The CDR3 is CASTFWGTDRGREAFF. The CDR3 DNA sequence: TGTGCCAGCACCTTTTGGGGGACGGACAGGGGAAGGGAAGCTTTCTTT. Full variable domain (rest looked up from reference TRBV28 and TRBJ1-1): DVKVTQSSRYLVKRTGEKVFLECVQDMDHENMFWYRQDPGLGLRLIYFSYDVKMKEKGDIPEGYSVSREKKERFSLILESASTNQTSMYLCASTFWGTDRGREAFFGQGTRLTVV.

This clone was counted only a few times. The rearrangement links TRBV20-1 to TRBJ2-5; D not certain. Germline V gene sequence: CDR1 DFQATT, CDR2 SNEGSKA (reference sequence). CDR3 length: 10 amino acids. Trimming removed 3 bases at V and 8 bases at J, with 7 bases between. The CDR3 protein is CSASIGTQYF. CDR3 nucleotide sequence: TGCAGTGCTAGCATAGGAACCCAGTACTTC.